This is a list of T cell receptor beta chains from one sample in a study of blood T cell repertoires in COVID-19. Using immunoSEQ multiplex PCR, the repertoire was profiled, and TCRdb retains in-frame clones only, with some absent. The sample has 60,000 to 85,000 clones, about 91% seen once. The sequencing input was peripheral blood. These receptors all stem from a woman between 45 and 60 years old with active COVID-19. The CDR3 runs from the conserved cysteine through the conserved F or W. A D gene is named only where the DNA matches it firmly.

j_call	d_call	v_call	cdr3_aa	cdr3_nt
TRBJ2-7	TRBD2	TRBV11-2	CASSSLAGEVGEQYF	TGTGCCAGCAGCTCATTAGCGGGAGAGGTGGGGGAGCAGTACTTC
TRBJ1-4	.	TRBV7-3	CASSLTPTDKKLFF	TGTGCCAGCAGCTTAACACCTACAGATAAAAAACTGTTTTTT
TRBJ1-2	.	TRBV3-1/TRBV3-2	CASSPNKRGRKNYGYTF	TGTGCCAGCAGCCCGAACAAGCGGGGCCGAAAGAACTATGGCTACACCTTC
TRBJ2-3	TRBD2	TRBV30	CAWRRLAGVPDTQYF	TGTGCCTGGAGAAGACTAGCGGGAGTCCCAGATACGCAGTATTTT
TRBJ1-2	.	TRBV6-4	CASSSFRGGYTF	TGTGCCAGCAGTTCGTTTAGAGGTGGCTACACCTTC
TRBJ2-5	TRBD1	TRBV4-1	CASRRQGIQETQYF	TGCGCCAGCAGGCGACAGGGGATTCAAGAGACCCAGTACTTC
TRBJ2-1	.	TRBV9	CASSADLLSSYNEQFF	TGTGCCAGCAGCGCAGACTTATTGAGCTCCTACAATGAGCAGTTCTTC
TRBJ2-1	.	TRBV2	CASSEPFAEYNEQFF	TGTGCCAGCAGTGAACCCTTCGCGGAGTACAATGAGCAGTTCTTC
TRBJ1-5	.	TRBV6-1	CASSAPGVPTNQPQHF	TGTGCCAGCAGTGCCCCCGGGGTACCAACCAATCAGCCCCAGCATTTT
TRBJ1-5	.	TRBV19	CASKINGGGLGNQPQHF	TGTGCCAGTAAAATCAATGGCGGGGGCTTGGGCAATCAGCCCCAGCATTTT
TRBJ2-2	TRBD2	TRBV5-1	CASSLTGPGGTPLLNTGELFF	TGCGCCAGCAGCTTGACGGGTCCGGGGGGGACACCTCTCCTGAACACCGGGGAGCTGTTTTTT